These 23 T cell receptor beta chains were sequenced from one sample in a study of blood T cells in healthy people across ages. A second PCR of roughly 7 to 11 cycles used a sample-barcoded 5' primer and a J-beta primer mix. TCRdb reprocessed the 5' RACE reads via MiXCR and lists one record per CDR3 protein. The sample carries hundreds of thousands of distinct CDR3 sequences, under 30% recorded once. Sequencing input: blood. These receptors were collected from a woman older than 75 in good health.

The table lists this clonotype with many counts. The chain joins TRBV7-3 to TRBJ1-5; no clear D gene. The CDR3 is made up of 15 amino acids. The V end lost 4 bases, the J end lost 2 bases, and 12 bases lay between the germline ends. The V gene's germline CDR1 is SGHTA and CDR2 FQGTGA. The CDR3 sequence: CASSSLRVGNQPQHF. CDR3 coding DNA: TGTGCCAGCAGCTCCCTTAGGGTGGGCAATCAGCCCCAGCATTTT.

This clonotype was seen at least ten times. The chain couples TRBV5-1 to TRBJ1-2; D not certain. The CDR3 is made up of 15 amino acids. CDR1 SGHRS and CDR2 YFSETQ come from the germline V gene. Trimming pared 0 bases from V and 4 bases from J, leaving 13 bases between. As DNA, the CDR3 is TGCGCCAGCAGCTTGGGACAAAGCAGGAGCTATGGCTACACCTTC. Translated, it gives CASSLGQSRSYGYTF.

Comments on this clonotype: Given the absence of the conserved phenylalanine or tryptophan at the CDR3 end, a read error is likely. V and J are TRBV6-6 and TRBJ2-7, with D unresolved. Germline assignment: CDR1 MNHNY and CDR2 SVGAGI (reference sequence). The CDR3 has 12 residues. Trimming cost V 3 bases and J 4 bases, with 7 bases left between them. The CDR3, as DNA: TGTGCCAGCAGTTATCCTGGGTACGAGCAGTACCTC. Protein sequence: CASSYPGYEQYL.

This chain uses TRBV4-2 with TRBJ2-7; 10 positions match TRBD1. Germline V lookup: CDR1 LGHNA, CDR2 YNFKEQ. V lost 0 bases and J lost 7; bases outside the gene matches: 9. This CDR3 comprises 16 residues. DNA for the CDR3: TGTGCCAGCAGCCAAGAGCGGACAGGGGGTTACAATGAGCAGTACTTC. This translates into CASSQERTGGYNEQYF.

Notes on this clonotype: A much larger clone lies one base from this, so it may be a read error. The conserved phenylalanine or tryptophan is not found at the CDR3 terminus, so this likely reflects a read error. This sequence joins TRBV4-3 and TRBJ2-1, with D perhaps TRBD2 (7 bases). From germline, CDR1 is LGHNA and CDR2 YSLEER. The CDR3 is made up of 17 amino acids. V was pared by 0 bases and J by 2 bases, with 14 bases between. CDR3 amino acids: CASSQEGGRLAYNEQFV. The CDR3 DNA is TGCGCCAGCAGCCAAGAGGGGGGGCGGCTCGCCTACAATGAGCAGTTCGTC.

In its sample, this clonotype was seen once. One base away lies a much larger clone, so this may be a sequencing read error. This chain connects TRBV7-2 to TRBJ1-5; D is unresolved. The CDR3 covers 12 residues. Germline V gene lookup returns CDR1 SGHTA and CDR2 FQGNSA. The CDR3 nucleotides read TGTGCCAGCAGCTTTTGGGGAGCTCCCCGGCATTTT. Its protein is CASSFWGAPRHF. The whole variable domain, filled in from reference TRBV7-2 and TRBJ1-5, reads GAGVSQSPSNKVTEKGKDVELRCDPISGHTALYWYRQSLGQGLEFLIYFQGNSAPDKSGLPSDRFSAERTGGSVSTLTIQRTQQEDSAVYLCASSFWGAPRHFGDGTRLSIL.

This clonotype was observed a few times. A read error may explain this, as a much larger clone is one base away. This sequence joins TRBV4-3 and TRBJ1-6; TRBD1 matches at 8 bases. There are 15 residues in the CDR3. The germline V gene has CDR1 LGHNA and CDR2 YSLEER. The CDR3 protein is CASSLGQGYNSPPHF. The DNA of the CDR3 is TGCGCCAGCAGCCTTGGACAGGGTTATAATTCACCCCCCCACTTT.

This clonotype was counted only a few times. A read error is possible here, since a much larger clone lies one base away. The V call is TRBV20-1, the J call TRBJ2-7, with D perhaps TRBD2 (7 bases). Germline CDR1 is DFQATT and CDR2 is SNEGSKA (reference sequence). The ends were cut back, 3 bases at V and 7 bases at J, with 19 bases in the middle. The CDR3 has 14 amino acids. CDR3 sequence reads: CSASPARGDNEQYF. The DNA for the CDR3 is TGCAGTGCTAGTCCCGCCCGGGGGGACAATGAGCAGTACTTC.

To note about this clonotype: Given a much more abundant clone one base away, this may be a read error. The CDR3 bases are TGTGCCAGCAGCAATCGGGAACCTCATTACTGCTATGGCTACACCTTC. It yields the protein CASSNREPHYCYGYTF. J is TRBJ1-2 and V is TRBV21-1; TRBD1, the table's D call, lacks a check against the DNA. TRBV21-1 is labeled a pseudogene. CDR3 length: 16 amino acids.

This clonotype was seen more than once but under ten times. At one of its ends the junction is not consistent with the germline gene, which may arise from a read error. The chain uses TRBV7-7 and TRBJ2-3; D unresolved. The CDR3 extends over 13 amino acids. Germline values: CDR1 SSHAT, CDR2 FNYEAQ (reference sequence). The CDR3: CASSPILPDTQYF. The DNA for the CDR3 is TGTGCTAGCAGCCCGATCCTGCCGGATACGCAGTATTTT.

To note about this clonotype: One end of the junction is discordant with germline, which a read error may explain. V and J are TRBV6-2 or TRBV6-3 and TRBJ1-6; D gene unclear. The CDR3 loop spans 14 amino acids. The germline V gene has CDR1 MNHEY and CDR2 SVGEGT. In DNA form, the CDR3 reads TGTGCCAGCAGTCTGGACTGGGAAGGTTCACCCCCCCACTTT. Its translation: CASSLDWEGSPPHF.

Many counts were recorded for this clonotype. The chain is built from TRBV20-1 and TRBJ2-3; no firm D call. CDR1 is DFQATT, CDR2 SNEGSKA, per germline (reference sequence). Trimming took 1 base from V and 6 from J, leaving 8 bases between them. The CDR3 contains 12 residues. CDR3 DNA sequence: TGCAGTGCTAGAGCACCTATGGATACGCAGTATTTT. Translated, it gives CSARAPMDTQYF.

The chain couples TRBV13 to TRBJ1-3, with TRBD1 identical over 7 bases. Unmatched junction bases numbered 6, after V lost 5 bases and J lost 5 bases. The CDR3 has 14 amino acids. The germline V gene has CDR1 PRHDT and CDR2 FYEKMQ (reference sequence). This CDR3 reads CASSRDRDRNTIYF. The CDR3 DNA follows: TGTGCCAGCAGCCGTGACAGGGACAGAAACACCATATATTTT.

The gene calls are TRBV7-2 and TRBJ2-1; no firm D call. V lost 0 bases, J lost 8 bases, and 8 bases lay in between. The CDR3 covers 13 residues. Germline V CDR1 and CDR2: SGHTA, FQGNSA. In DNA, the CDR3 is TGTGCCAGCAGCTTAGCCCCCCGGGATGAGCAGTTCTTC. This codes for CASSLAPRDEQFF.

This clonotype was seen many times. The chain carries TRBV6-1 and TRBJ1-2; TRBD1 matches at 7 bases. Germline trimming cut 0 bases from V and 5 bases from J; bases unmatched to any gene: 6. Looked up from germline, CDR1 is MNHNS and CDR2 is SASEGT. The CDR3 length is 15 residues. The CDR3 DNA reads TGTGCCAGCAGTGAAGCGAGCAGGGGGGGGTATGGCTACACCTTC. Protein sequence: CASSEASRGGYGYTF.

Many counts were recorded for this clonotype. A much bigger clone sits one base away, suggesting this may be a read error. This sequence joins TRBV19 and TRBJ2-7; D unclear. Germline V gene sequence: CDR1 LNHDA, CDR2 SQIVND (reference sequence). CDR3 length: 16 amino acids. V gave up 3 bases and J gave up 7 bases, with 22 bases separating them. In DNA form, the CDR3 reads TGTGCCAGTAGTATGGGATCTAGACTGTCCTCCAATGAGCAGTACTTC. Protein product: CASSMGSRLSSNEQYF.

Many counts were recorded for this clonotype. The gene calls are TRBV20-1 and TRBJ2-3; D ambiguous. The CDR3 is made up of 11 amino acids. Trimming cost V 5 bases and J 2 bases, with 5 bases left between them. Germline-derived CDR1 and CDR2 are DFQATT and SNEGSKA (reference sequence). CDR3: CSAGNTDTQYF. Here the CDR3 DNA reads TGCAGTGCTGGGAACACAGATACGCAGTATTTT.

Of note for this clonotype: A single base separates this from a much larger clone, so it may be a read error. V is TRBV20-1 and J is TRBJ2-7; TRBD1 aligns across 7 bases. There are 12 residues in the CDR3. Germline V gene data show CDR1 as DFQATT and CDR2 as SNEGSKA (reference sequence). CDR3: CRADRDSYEQYF. CDR3 nucleotide sequence: TGCAGGGCCGACAGGGATTCTTACGAGCAGTACTTC.

A word on this clonotype: The conserved phenylalanine or tryptophan normally closing the CDR3 is absent here, so this likely arose from a read error. CDR3 region: CASSRTGSNEKLFC. The DNA for the CDR3 is TGTGCCAGCAGCCGGACGGGGAGTAATGAAAAACTGTTTTGT. This chain links TRBV7-2 with TRBJ1-4; D not certain. Looked up from germline, CDR1 is SGHTA and CDR2 is FQGNSA. The CDR3 covers 14 residues. V was trimmed by 5 bases and J by 4 bases, leaving 11 bases between them.

The V call is TRBV7-2, the J call TRBJ2-3; 8 nucleotides match TRBD1. The CDR3 loop spans 15 amino acids. The V segment lost 4 bases and the J segment 3 bases; nucleotides outside the gene matches: 6. Germline-derived CDR1 and CDR2 are SGHTA and FQGNSA. CDR3 loop: CASSYQGAKTDTQYF. DNA of the CDR3: TGTGCCAGCAGCTACCAGGGGGCCAAGACAGATACGCAGTATTTT.

There are a few counts of this clonotype. V is TRBV12-3 or TRBV12-4 and J is TRBJ1-2; D possibly corresponds to TRBD1 (6 bases). V was shortened by 7 bases and J by 0 bases, with 15 bases between the two germline ends. The CDR3 is 15 residues long. The CDR3 spells CASTLRGAANYGYTF. The CDR3 coding sequence is TGTGCCAGCACCTTAAGGGGGGCGGCTAACTATGGCTACACCTTC.

This clonotype was counted at least ten times. The chain combines TRBV2 with TRBJ1-1, with D hard to call. V was clipped by 4 bases and J by 8 bases, with 8 bases between them. The CDR3 has 11 residues. Germline V lookup: CDR1 SNHLY, CDR2 FYNNEI. This CDR3 is CASSAQTEAFF. Here the CDR3 DNA reads TGTGCCAGCAGTGCACAGACAGAAGCTTTCTTT.

This clonotype has at least ten counts. The chain is built from TRBV9 and TRBJ2-3; possible D gene TRBD2, 6 bases. Per germline, CDR1 SGDLS and CDR2 YYNGEE. The V end lost 2 bases, the J end lost 6 bases, and 13 bases lay between the germline ends. CDR3 length: 14 residues. DNA for the CDR3: TGTGCCAGCAGCGTGGAGGGTTTGAGGGATACGCAGTATTTT. Protein product: CASSVEGLRDTQYF. The variable domain in full, completed from reference TRBV9 and TRBJ2-3, reads DSGVTQTPKHLITATGQRVTLRCSPRSGDLSVYWYQQSLDQGLQFLIQYYNGEERAKGNILERFSAQQFPDLHSELNLSSLELGDSALYFCASSVEGLRDTQYFGPGTRLTVL.